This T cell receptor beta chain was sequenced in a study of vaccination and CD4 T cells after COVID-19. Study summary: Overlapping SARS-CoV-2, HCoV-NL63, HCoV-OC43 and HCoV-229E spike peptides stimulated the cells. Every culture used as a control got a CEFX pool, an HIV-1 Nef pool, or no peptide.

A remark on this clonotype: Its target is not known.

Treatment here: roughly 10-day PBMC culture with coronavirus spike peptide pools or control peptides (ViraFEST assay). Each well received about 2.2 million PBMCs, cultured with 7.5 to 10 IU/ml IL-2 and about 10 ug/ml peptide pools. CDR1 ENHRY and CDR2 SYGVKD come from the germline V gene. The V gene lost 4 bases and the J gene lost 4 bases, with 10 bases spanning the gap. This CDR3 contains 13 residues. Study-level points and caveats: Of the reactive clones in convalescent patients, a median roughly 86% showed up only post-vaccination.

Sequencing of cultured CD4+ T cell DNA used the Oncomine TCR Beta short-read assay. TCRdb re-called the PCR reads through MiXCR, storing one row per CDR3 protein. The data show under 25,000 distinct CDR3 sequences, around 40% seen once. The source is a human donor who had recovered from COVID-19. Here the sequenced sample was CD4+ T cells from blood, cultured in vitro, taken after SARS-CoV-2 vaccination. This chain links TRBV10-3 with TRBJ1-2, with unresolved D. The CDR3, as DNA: TGTGCCATCAGTGTGGAGCTCCGCTATGGCTACACCTTC. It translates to CAISVELRYGYTF.